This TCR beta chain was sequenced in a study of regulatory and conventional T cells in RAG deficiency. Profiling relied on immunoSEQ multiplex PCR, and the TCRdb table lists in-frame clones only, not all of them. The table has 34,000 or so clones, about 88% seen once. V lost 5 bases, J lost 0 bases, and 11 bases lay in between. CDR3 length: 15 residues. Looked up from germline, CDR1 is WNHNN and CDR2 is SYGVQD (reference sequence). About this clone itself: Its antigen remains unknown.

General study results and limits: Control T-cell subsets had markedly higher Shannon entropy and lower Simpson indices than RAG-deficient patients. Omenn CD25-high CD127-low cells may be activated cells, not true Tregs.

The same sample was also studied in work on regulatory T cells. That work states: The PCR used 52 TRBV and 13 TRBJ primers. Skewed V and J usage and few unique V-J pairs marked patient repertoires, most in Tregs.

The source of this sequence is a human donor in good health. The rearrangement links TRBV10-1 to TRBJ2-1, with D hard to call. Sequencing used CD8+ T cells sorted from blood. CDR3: CASSQDQSSYNEQFF. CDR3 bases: TGCGCCAGCAGTCAGGACCAGAGCTCCTACAATGAGCAGTTCTTC.